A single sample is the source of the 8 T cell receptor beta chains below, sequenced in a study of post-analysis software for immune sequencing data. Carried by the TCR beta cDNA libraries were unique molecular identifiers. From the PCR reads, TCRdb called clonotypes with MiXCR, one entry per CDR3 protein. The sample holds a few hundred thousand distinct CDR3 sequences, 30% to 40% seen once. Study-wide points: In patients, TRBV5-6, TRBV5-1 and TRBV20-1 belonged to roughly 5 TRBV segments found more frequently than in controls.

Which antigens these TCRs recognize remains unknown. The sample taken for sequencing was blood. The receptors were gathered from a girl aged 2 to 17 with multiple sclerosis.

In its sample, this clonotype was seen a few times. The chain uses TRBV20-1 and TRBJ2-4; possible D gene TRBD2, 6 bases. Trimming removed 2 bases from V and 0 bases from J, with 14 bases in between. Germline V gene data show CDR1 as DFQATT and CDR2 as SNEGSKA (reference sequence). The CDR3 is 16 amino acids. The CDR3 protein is CSARSPGGVAKNIQYF. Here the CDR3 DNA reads TGCAGTGCTAGATCCCCCGGCGGGGTAGCCAAAAACATTCAGTACTTC.

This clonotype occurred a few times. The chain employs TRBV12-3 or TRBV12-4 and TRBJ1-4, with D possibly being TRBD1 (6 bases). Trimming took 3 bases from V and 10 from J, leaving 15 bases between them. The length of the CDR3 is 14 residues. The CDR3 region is CASSFGRGNRKLFF. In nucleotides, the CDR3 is TGTGCCAGCAGTTTCGGCAGGGGAAACAGAAAACTGTTTTTT.

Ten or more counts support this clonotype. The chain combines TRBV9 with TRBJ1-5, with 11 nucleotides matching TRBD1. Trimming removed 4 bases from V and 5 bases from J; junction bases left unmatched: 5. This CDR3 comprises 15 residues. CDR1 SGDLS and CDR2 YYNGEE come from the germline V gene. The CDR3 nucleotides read TGTGCCAGCAGCCCCGGGACAGGGGGTTATCAGCCCCAGCATTTT. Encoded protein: CASSPGTGGYQPQHF.

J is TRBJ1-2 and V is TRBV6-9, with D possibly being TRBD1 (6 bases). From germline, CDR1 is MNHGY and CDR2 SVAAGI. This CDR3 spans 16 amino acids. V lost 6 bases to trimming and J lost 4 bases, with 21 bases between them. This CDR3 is CASSPRSNRVVYGYTF. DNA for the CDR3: TGTGCCAGCAGCCCTAGGTCAAACAGGGTTGTCTATGGCTACACCTTC.

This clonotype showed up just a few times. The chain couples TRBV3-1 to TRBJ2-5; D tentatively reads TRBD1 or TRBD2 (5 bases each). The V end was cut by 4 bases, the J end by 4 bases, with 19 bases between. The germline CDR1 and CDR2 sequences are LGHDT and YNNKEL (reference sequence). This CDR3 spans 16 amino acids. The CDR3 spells CASSPLGREWRETQYF. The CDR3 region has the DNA TGTGCCAGCAGCCCCCTTGGCAGGGAGTGGAGAGAGACCCAGTACTTC.

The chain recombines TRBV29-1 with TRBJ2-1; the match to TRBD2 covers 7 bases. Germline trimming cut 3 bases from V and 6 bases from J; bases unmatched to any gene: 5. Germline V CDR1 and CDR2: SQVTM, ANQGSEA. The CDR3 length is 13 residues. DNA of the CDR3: TGCAGCGTTGAGGGGGGAGGGTTCAATGAGCAGTTCTTC. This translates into CSVEGGGFNEQFF.

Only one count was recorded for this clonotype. This chain's CDR3 is CASSQDSLGFYEQYF. CDR3 coding DNA: TGTGCCAGCAGCCAAGATTCCCTAGGCTTCTACGAGCAGTACTTC. J is TRBJ2-7 and V is TRBV3-1; D ambiguous. From germline, CDR1 is LGHDT and CDR2 YNNKEL (reference sequence). The CDR3 is 15 residues long. Trimming stripped 0 bases from V and 3 bases from J, with 12 bases between.

CDR3 amino acids: CATTSGSYNEQFF. CDR3 nucleotides: TGTGCCACCACTAGCGGATCGTACAATGAGCAGTTCTTC. The chain combines TRBV10-3 with TRBJ2-1; TRBD2 aligns across 8 bases. CDR3 length equals 13 residues. Trimming removed 10 bases from V and 4 bases from J; junction bases left unmatched: 6. The germline V gene encodes CDR1 ENHRY and CDR2 SYGVKD.